This entry describes one TCR beta chain. This sample is drawn from a study of blood T cell repertoires in COVID-19. Study at large: PBMCs, B-cell-depleted T cells, or T cells were the source of the cDNA or gDNA that made up the material.

Original methodology: Quantification of nucleated cells was approximated via reference gene primer amplification. Method: immunoSEQ multiplex PCR; TCRdb's copy keeps in-frame clones and lacks some. V and J calls and clone size are given by that table; D and trimming were obtained from the DNA. The sample lists some 250,000 clones, about 87% seen once, with about 5.2% in the top ten. Germline CDR1 and CDR2: MGHDK and SYGVNS. Trimming removed 2 bases at V and 6 bases at J, with 14 bases between. The length of the CDR3 is 16 residues. Sequencing was performed on peripheral blood. This chain joins TRBV25-1 and TRBJ1-6; no clear D gene. This clonotype originated in an older woman with COVID-19, enrolled during active disease. The CDR3 region is CASSEGSGLGNSPLHF. In DNA, the CDR3 is TGTGCCAGCAGTGAAGGGTCGGGATTGGGTAATTCACCCCTCCACTTT. Supplemented by reference TRBV25-1 and TRBJ1-6, the full variable domain reads EADIYQTPRYLVIGTGKKITLECSQTMGHDKMYWYQQDPGMELHLIHYSYGVNSTEKGDLSSESTVSRIRTEHFPLTLESARPSHTSQYLCASSEGSGLGNSPLHFGNGTRLTVT.